Presented here are 20 T cell receptor beta chains from one specimen sequenced in a study of identical twins. TCRdb processed the 5' RACE reads anew with MiXCR; each CDR3 protein has one entry. The sample records 400,000 to 500,000 distinct CDR3 sequences, around a sixth being singletons. Sequencing was done on a sample of naive T cells sorted from blood. These receptors all come from a man aged 50 to 60 in good health.

This clonotype appeared a few times. V usage is TRBV4-1 and J usage is TRBJ2-1, with 8 bases that match TRBD2. The CDR3 totals 14 residues. J was trimmed by 7 bases and V by 10 bases; bases with no gene match: 12. Germline-derived CDR1 and CDR2 are MGHRA and YSYEKL. CDR3 protein: CATRGGGGYNEQFF. The CDR3 DNA reads TGCGCCACCAGGGGTGGCGGGGGGTATAATGAGCAGTTCTTC.

In its sample, this clonotype was seen a few times. V and J are TRBV3-1 and TRBJ1-1; maybe TRBD1 (5 bases). There are 14 residues in the CDR3. The germline CDR1 and CDR2 sequences are LGHDT and YNNKEL (reference sequence). V was pared by 0 bases and J by 11 bases, with 16 bases between. DNA of the CDR3: TGTGCCAGCAGCCAAGAGGGGACCACCGTCGAGGCTTTCTTT. Protein: CASSQEGTTVEAFF.

The V gene is TRBV5-1, the J gene TRBJ1-1; TRBD1 agrees at 10 bases. The CDR3 is made up of 16 amino acids. Losses at the gene ends were 4 bases for V and 1 base for J; bases not matched to a gene: 7. Germline CDR1 reads SGHRS; CDR2 reads YFSETQ. The CDR3 DNA reads TGCGCCAGCAGCCCCGGACAGGGGGGTACGAACACTGAAGCTTTCTTT. Translation gives CASSPGQGGTNTEAFF.

This clonotype has a count of ten or more. This chain links TRBV6-5 with TRBJ1-2; D not certain. Germline assignment: CDR1 MNHEY and CDR2 SVGAGI. V lost 0 bases and J lost 4, with 9 bases in between. The CDR3 contains 14 residues. In DNA, the CDR3 is TGTGCCAGCAGTTACTCGAGTGTTCCCTATGGCTACACCTTC. Protein product: CASSYSSVPYGYTF.

The chain is built from TRBV12-3 or TRBV12-4 and TRBJ2-1; no reliable D call. The CDR3 has 15 residues. Trimming left V 7 bases short and J 8 bases short, with 21 bases between. The DNA for the CDR3 is TGTGCCAGCACCTCCGGACCCAGGCGATTCTATGAGCAGTTCTTC. This sequence encodes CASTSGPRRFYEQFF.

This clonotype was seen ten or more times. The chain recombines TRBV20-1 with TRBJ2-7; 9 bases agree with TRBD1. The V segment lost 0 bases and the J segment 6 bases; nucleotides outside the gene matches: 9. CDR1 is DFQATT, CDR2 SNEGSKA, per germline (reference sequence). CDR3 size: 15 residues. As DNA, the CDR3 is TGCAGTGCTAGAGATCCCCCGGGACAGGGAAGCGAGCAGTACTTC. Its translation: CSARDPPGQGSEQYF.

A remark on this clonotype: Mismatch with germline at one junction end may stem from a read error. This chain connects TRBV12-3 or TRBV12-4 to TRBJ2-7, with D possibly matching TRBD1 (6 bases). This CDR3 spans 14 amino acids. The CDR3 sequence: CDSSRRTETPEQYF. The CDR3 nucleotides read TGTGACAGCAGCCGTCGGACAGAAACCCCCGAGCAGTACTTC.

The rearrangement uses TRBV20-1 and TRBJ1-1, with 7 bases that match TRBD1. Germline CDR1 DFQATT, CDR2 SNEGSKA (reference sequence). V lost 3 bases to trimming and J lost 5 bases; unmatched junction nucleotides: 9. There are 14 residues in the CDR3. The CDR3 DNA is TGCAGTGCTAGGGGCATGACAGGGTATACTGAAGCTTTCTTT. The encoded protein is CSARGMTGYTEAFF.

In its sample, this clonotype was seen many times. This rearrangement joins TRBV27 to TRBJ2-3, with D possibly TRBD1 on 5 matching bases. Germline-derived CDR1 and CDR2 are MNHEY and SMNVEV (reference sequence). Trimming removed 7 bases from V and 5 bases from J, with 16 bases in between. CDR3 size: 14 residues. The CDR3 DNA reads TGTGCCAGCAAAGGGCGTTACCAGGGAGATACGCAGTATTTT. Residues: CASKGRYQGDTQYF.

The chain joins TRBV5-1 to TRBJ2-2, with 7 bases matching TRBD2. CDR1 SGHRS and CDR2 YFSETQ come from the germline V gene. The CDR3 sequence is 15 residues long. The V and J ends lost 0 bases and 4 bases, in that order; junction bases with no gene match: 3. DNA of the CDR3: TGCGCCAGCAGCTTGGAAAGGACTAGCACCGGGGAGCTGTTTTTT. Protein: CASSLERTSTGELFF.

This clonotype showed up many times. The chain is built from TRBV7-9 and TRBJ2-1, with D hard to call. The CDR3 has 14 amino acids. V shed 5 bases and J shed 4 bases, with 12 bases lying between them. The germline CDR1 and CDR2 sequences are SEHNR and FQNEAQ (reference sequence). The CDR3 here is CASSVGTFYNEQFF. The CDR3 nucleotides read TGTGCCAGCAGCGTAGGAACTTTTTACAATGAGCAGTTCTTC.

The genes are TRBV4-2 and TRBJ2-2, with unresolved D. V lost 0 bases, J lost 1 base, and 6 bases lay in between. This CDR3 has 15 residues. Germline values: CDR1 LGHNA, CDR2 YNFKEQ. In nucleotides, the CDR3 is TGTGCCAGCAGCCAAGAAGTAGGGAACACCGGGGAGCTGTTTTTT. Its protein product is CASSQEVGNTGELFF.

The chain couples TRBV7-2 to TRBJ1-2; weak D call: TRBD1 (5 bases). With 4 bases removed from V and 2 bases from J, the gap between germline ends came to 11 bases. The CDR3 runs 14 residues. Germline assignment: CDR1 SGHTA and CDR2 FQGNSA. CDR3 bases: TGTGCCAGCAGCTCCGTTCGACAGAACTATGGCTACACCTTC. Translation: CASSSVRQNYGYTF.

This chain joins TRBV20-1 and TRBJ1-5, with D perhaps matching TRBD1 (5 bases). Deletions cut 6 bases from V and 2 bases from J, with 14 bases between. This CDR3 region has 14 residues. Germline V gene lookup returns CDR1 DFQATT and CDR2 SNEGSKA (reference sequence). CDR3 DNA: TGCAGTGCCAGGGACCTTCGGGGCAATCAGCCCCAGCATTTT. This translates into CSARDLRGNQPQHF.

This clonotype was counted ten times or more. V gene TRBV7-6 combines with J gene TRBJ2-1; D not certain. In germline, CDR1 is SGHVS, CDR2 FNYEAQ. Trimming shortened V by 5 bases and J by 4 bases, and 9 bases separated the two germline ends. The CDR3 is made up of 13 amino acids. The CDR3 sequence: CASSPIGYNEQFF. In DNA form, the CDR3 reads TGTGCCAGCAGCCCCATAGGTTACAATGAGCAGTTCTTC.

The chain employs TRBV7-2 and TRBJ2-1; TRBD2 might be the D (6 bases). Between the trimmed V and J ends, which lost 2 bases and 8 bases, there was a span of 13 bases. Germline CDR1 is SGHTA and CDR2 is FQGNSA. This CDR3 is built from 14 residues. CDR3 in amino acids: CASSLYGGSDEQFF. The CDR3, as DNA: TGTGCCAGCAGCTTATATGGAGGGAGCGATGAGCAGTTCTTC.

Ten or more counts support this clonotype. The chain couples TRBV3-1 to TRBJ2-1; TRBD2 agrees at 13 bases. The trim removed 4 bases at V and 2 bases at J, leaving 5 bases unmatched. The germline V gene has CDR1 LGHDT and CDR2 YNNKEL (reference sequence). The CDR3 covers 17 residues. The CDR3 bases are TGTGCCAGCAGCCGACTAGCGGGGGGCCAGACCTACAATGAGCAGTTCTTC. It specifies CASSRLAGGQTYNEQFF.

This clonotype was detected ten times or more. V gene TRBV20-1 combines with J gene TRBJ2-3; TRBD2 matches 10 bases. Germline CDR1 reads DFQATT; CDR2 reads SNEGSKA (reference sequence). The CDR3 consists of 14 residues. V shed 7 bases, J shed 4 bases, and the junction held 8 bases outside the gene matches. CDR3: CSGYASGSPDTQYF. The DNA of the CDR3 is TGCAGTGGTTATGCTAGCGGGAGCCCAGATACGCAGTATTTT.

This clonotype was counted ten times or more. This chain joins TRBV28 and TRBJ2-3; D remains ambiguous. V was clipped by 0 bases and J by 6 bases, with 4 bases between them. The CDR3 covers 12 residues. Germline CDR1 and CDR2: MDHEN and SYDVKM. This CDR3 reads CASSLWTDTQYF. In nucleotides, the CDR3 is TGTGCCAGCAGTTTATGGACGGATACGCAGTATTTT.

V and J are TRBV4-3 and TRBJ1-4; no clear D. The V gene's germline CDR1 is LGHNA and CDR2 YSLEER. V was cut by 2 bases and J by 5 bases, with 12 bases left in between. This CDR3 spans 15 amino acids. CDR3 DNA: TGCGCCAGCAGCCAAACTTGGGCCTTCAATGAAAAACTGTTTTTT. Translating gives CASSQTWAFNEKLFF.